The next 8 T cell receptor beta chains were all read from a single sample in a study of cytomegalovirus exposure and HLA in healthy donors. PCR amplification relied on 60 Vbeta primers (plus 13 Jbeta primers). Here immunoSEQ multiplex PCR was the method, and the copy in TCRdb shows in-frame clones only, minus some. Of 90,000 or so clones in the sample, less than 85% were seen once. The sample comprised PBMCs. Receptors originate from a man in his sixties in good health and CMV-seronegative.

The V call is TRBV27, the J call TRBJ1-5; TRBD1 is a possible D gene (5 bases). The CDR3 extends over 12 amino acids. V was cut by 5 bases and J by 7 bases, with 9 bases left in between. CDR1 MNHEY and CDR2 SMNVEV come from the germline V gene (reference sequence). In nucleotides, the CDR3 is TGTGCCAGCAGTCACCAGGGCCAGCCCCAGCATTTT. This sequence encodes CASSHQGQPQHF.

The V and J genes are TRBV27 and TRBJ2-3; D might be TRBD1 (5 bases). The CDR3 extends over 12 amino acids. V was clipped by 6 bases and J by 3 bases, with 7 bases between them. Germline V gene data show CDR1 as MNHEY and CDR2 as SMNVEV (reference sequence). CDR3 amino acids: CASRRQTDTQYF. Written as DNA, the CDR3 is TGTGCCAGCAGGCGACAGACAGATACGCAGTATTTT.

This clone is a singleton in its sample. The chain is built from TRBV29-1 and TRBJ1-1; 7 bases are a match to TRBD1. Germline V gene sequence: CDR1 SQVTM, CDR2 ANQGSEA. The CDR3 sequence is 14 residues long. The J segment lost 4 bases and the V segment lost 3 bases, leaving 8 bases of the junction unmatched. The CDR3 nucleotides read TGCAGCGTTGATGGAGGGGGCGGTGGCACTGAAGCTTTCTTT. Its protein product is CSVDGGGGGTEAFF.

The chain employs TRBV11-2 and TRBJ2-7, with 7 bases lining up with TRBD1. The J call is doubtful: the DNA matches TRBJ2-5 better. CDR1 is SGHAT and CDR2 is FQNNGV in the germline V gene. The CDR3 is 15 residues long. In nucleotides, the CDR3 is TGTGCCAGCAGCTCCATGGACAGGCCGGGTGGGACCCAGTACTTC. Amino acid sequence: CASSSMDRPGGTQYF.

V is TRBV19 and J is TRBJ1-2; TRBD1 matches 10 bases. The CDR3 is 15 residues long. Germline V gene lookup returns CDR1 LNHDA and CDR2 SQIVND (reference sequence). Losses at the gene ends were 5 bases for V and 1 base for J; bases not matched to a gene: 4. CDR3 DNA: TGTGCCAGTAGTGGACGGGACAGGGGTAACTATGGCTACACCTTC. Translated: CASSGRDRGNYGYTF.

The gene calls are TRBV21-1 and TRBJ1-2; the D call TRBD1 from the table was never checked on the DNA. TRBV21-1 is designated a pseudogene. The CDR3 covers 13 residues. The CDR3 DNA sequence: TGTGCCAGCAGCAGACGGACAGGGGCCGGCTACACCTTC. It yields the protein CASSRRTGAGYTF.

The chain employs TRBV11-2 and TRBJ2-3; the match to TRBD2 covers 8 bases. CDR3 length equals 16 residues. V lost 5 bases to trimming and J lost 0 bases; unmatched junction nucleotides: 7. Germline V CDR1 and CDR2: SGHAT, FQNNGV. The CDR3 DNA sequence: TGTGCCAGCAGCCCACGGGGGGGGCTCAGCACAGATACGCAGTATTTT. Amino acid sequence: CASSPRGGLSTDTQYF.

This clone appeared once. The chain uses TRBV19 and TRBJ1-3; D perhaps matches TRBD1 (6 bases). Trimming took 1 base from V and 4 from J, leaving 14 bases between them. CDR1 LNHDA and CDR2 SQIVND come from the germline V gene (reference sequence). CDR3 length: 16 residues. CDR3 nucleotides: TGTGCCAGTAGTATAGTCGGCAGGGGTGCCGGAAACACCATATATTTT. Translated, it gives CASSIVGRGAGNTIYF.